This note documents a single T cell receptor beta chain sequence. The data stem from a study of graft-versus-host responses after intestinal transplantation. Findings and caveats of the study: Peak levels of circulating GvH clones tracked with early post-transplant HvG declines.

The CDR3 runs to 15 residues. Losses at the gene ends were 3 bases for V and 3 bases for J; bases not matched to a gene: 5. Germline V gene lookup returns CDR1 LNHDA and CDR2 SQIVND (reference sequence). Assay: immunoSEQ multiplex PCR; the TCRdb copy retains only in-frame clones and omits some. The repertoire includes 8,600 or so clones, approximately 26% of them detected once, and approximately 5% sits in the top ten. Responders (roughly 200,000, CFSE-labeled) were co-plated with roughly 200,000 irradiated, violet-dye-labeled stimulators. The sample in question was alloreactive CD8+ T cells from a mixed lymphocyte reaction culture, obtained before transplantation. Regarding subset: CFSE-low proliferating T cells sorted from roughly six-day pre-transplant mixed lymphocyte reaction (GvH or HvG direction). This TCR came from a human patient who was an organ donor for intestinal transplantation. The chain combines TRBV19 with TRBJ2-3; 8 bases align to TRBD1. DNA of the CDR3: TGTGCCAGTAGTATGGCAGGGGGCGGGACAGATACGCAGTATTTT. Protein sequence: CASSMAGGGTDTQYF. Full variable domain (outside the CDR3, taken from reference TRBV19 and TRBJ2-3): DGGITQSPKYLFRKEGQNVTLSCEQNLNHDAMYWYRQDPGQGLRLIYYSQIVNDFQKGDIAEGYSVSREKKESFPLTVTSAQKNPTAFYLCASSMAGGGTDTQYFGPGTRLTVL.